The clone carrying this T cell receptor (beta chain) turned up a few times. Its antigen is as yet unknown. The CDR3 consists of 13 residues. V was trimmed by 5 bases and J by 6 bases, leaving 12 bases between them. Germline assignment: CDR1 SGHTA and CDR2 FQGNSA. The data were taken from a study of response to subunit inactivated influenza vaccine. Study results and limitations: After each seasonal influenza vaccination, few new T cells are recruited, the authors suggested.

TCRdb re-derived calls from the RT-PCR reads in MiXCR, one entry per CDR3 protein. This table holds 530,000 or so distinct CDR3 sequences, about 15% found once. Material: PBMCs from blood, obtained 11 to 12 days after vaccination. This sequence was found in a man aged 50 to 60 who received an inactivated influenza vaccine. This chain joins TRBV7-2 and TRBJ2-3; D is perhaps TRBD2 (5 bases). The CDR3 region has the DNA TGTGCCAGCAGCACAAACCCGGGGGATACGCAGTATTTT. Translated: CASSTNPGDTQYF.